The 18 T cell receptor beta chains presented below share a single source sample, sequenced in a study of blood T cell repertoires in COVID-19. TCRdb's copy holds only in-frame clones and misses some; the assay was immunoSEQ multiplex PCR. The top ten hold over 2% of the sample, which has roughly 150,000 clones, roughly 91% seen once. The sequencing sample was made of peripheral blood. These receptor sequences come from a man over 45 who had recovered from COVID-19.

This chain connects TRBV5-1 to TRBJ2-3; 12 bases match TRBD2. The CDR3 covers 15 residues. From germline, CDR1 is SGHRS and CDR2 YFSETQ. V shed 4 bases, J shed 6 bases, and the junction held 6 bases outside the gene matches. CDR3: CASSRTSGAVDTQYF. Here the CDR3 DNA reads TGCGCCAGCAGCCGGACTAGCGGGGCGGTTGATACGCAGTATTTT.

This chain uses TRBV29-1 with TRBJ1-6, with 8 bases lining up with TRBD1. Per the germline V gene, CDR1 is SQVTM and CDR2 is ANQGSEA. V gave up 4 bases and J gave up 5 bases; unmatched junction bases: 4. The CDR3 loop spans 14 amino acids. This CDR3 is CSVAQGADNSPLHF. As DNA, the CDR3 is TGCAGCGTTGCCCAGGGGGCGGATAATTCACCCCTCCACTTT. Supplemented by reference TRBV29-1 and TRBJ1-6, the full variable domain reads SAVISQKPSRDICQRGTSLTIQCQVDSQVTMMFWYRQQPGQSLTLIATANQGSEATYESGFVIDKFPISRPNLTFSTLTVSNMSPEDSSIYLCSVAQGADNSPLHFGNGTRLTVT.

This chain links TRBV9 with TRBJ2-1; a possible D gene is TRBD1 (6 bases). V shed 4 bases and J shed 8 bases, with 19 bases lying between them. There are 15 residues in the CDR3. The germline V gene has CDR1 SGDLS and CDR2 YYNGEE. In nucleotides, the CDR3 is TGTGCCAGCAGCCCCCGAGACAGGTCATACCATGAGCAGTTCTTC. The encoded protein is CASSPRDRSYHEQFF. Together with reference TRBV9 and TRBJ2-1, the CDR3 gives the full variable domain: DSGVTQTPKHLITATGQRVTLRCSPRSGDLSVYWYQQSLDQGLQFLIQYYNGEERAKGNILERFSAQQFPDLHSELNLSSLELGDSALYFCASSPRDRSYHEQFFGPGTRLTVL.

This clone was picked up one time. This chain connects TRBV27 to TRBJ2-7; D not resolved. The V end was cut by 4 bases, the J end by 5 bases, with 6 bases between. The germline V gene has CDR1 MNHEY and CDR2 SMNVEV (reference sequence). The CDR3 has 11 amino acids. CDR3 in DNA: TGTGCCAGCAGTTCCGTAAACGAGCAGTACTTC. Amino acids: CASSSVNEQYF.

The V call is TRBV6-5, the J call TRBJ2-7; 10 bases fit TRBD1. Trimming at V came to 4 bases and at J to 5 bases, leaving 5 bases not matched to a gene. The CDR3 totals 14 residues. Germline V CDR1 and CDR2: MNHEY, SVGAGI. The CDR3 region has the DNA TGTGCCAGCAGTTTACGGGACAGGGGAGACGAGCAGTACTTC. Translating gives CASSLRDRGDEQYF.

This clone has only one observation. This chain connects TRBV5-1 to TRBJ2-3; 7 bases agree with TRBD2. Per germline, CDR1 SGHRS and CDR2 YFSETQ. The J segment lost 0 bases and the V segment lost 5 bases, leaving 6 bases of the junction unmatched. The CDR3 covers 15 residues. The CDR3 loop reads CASSVSGASTDTQYF. The CDR3 DNA reads TGCGCCAGCAGTGTGAGCGGGGCTAGCACAGATACGCAGTATTTT.

The rearrangement joins TRBV19 to TRBJ2-7; TRBD2 might be the D (6 bases). The V gene lost 5 bases and the J gene lost 7 bases, with 18 bases spanning the gap. Germline-derived CDR1 and CDR2 are LNHDA and SQIVND (reference sequence). The CDR3 runs 14 residues. The CDR3 nucleotides are TGTGCCAGTAGTGAAGGGGCGGGAAGTTGGGAGCAGTACTTC. Protein sequence: CASSEGAGSWEQYF.

This clone was seen once. The rearrangement joins TRBV24-1 to TRBJ2-7; TRBD1 aligns across 9 bases. In germline, CDR1 is KGHDR, CDR2 SFDVKD. V shed 3 bases and J 5 bases; nucleotides not matched to a gene: 7. This CDR3 has 15 residues. CDR3 amino acids: CATSDRGQGRDEQYF. CDR3 nucleotides: TGTGCCACCAGTGATAGGGGACAGGGTCGCGACGAGCAGTACTTC.

The CDR3 DNA reads TGCGCCAGCAGCCAAGAACTCCCGGGGAGGTCTGAAGCTTTCTTT. It encodes CASSQELPGRSEAFF. The chain links TRBV4-3 to TRBJ1-1; D is ambiguous. This CDR3 has 15 residues. With 0 bases removed from V and 6 bases from J, the gap between germline ends came to 14 bases. Germline values: CDR1 LGHNA, CDR2 YSLEER.

The chain links TRBV5-4 to TRBJ2-5; 11 positions agree with TRBD1. With V trimmed by 0 bases and J by 3 bases, 4 bases remained unmatched. CDR3 length: 16 residues. CDR1 and CDR2 (germline): SGHNT, YYREEE (reference sequence). CDR3 region: CASSLGDRGYEETQYF. For the CDR3, the DNA is TGTGCCAGCAGCTTGGGGGACAGGGGGTATGAAGAGACCCAGTACTTC.

This sequence joins TRBV24-1 and TRBJ2-3; tentative D call: TRBD1 (5 bases). This CDR3 is 17 amino acids long. V was shortened by 1 base and J by 2 bases, with 15 bases between the two germline ends. The V gene's germline CDR1 is KGHDR and CDR2 SFDVKD. This CDR3 is CATSDLDSNSATDTQYF. The CDR3, as DNA: TGTGCCACCAGTGATTTAGACAGCAACTCCGCCACAGATACGCAGTATTTT.

This clone has just a few counts. This chain connects TRBV12-2 to TRBJ1-6; the table's D call, TRBD1, has no DNA check behind it. TRBV12-2 is listed as a pseudogene. The CDR3 length is 14 residues. The chain's CDR3 is CASRSRGQGFQIHF. DNA of the CDR3: TGTGCAAGTCGCTCTCGGGGACAGGGGTTCCAGATCCACTTT.

V and J are TRBV27 and TRBJ2-2, with D perhaps matching TRBD1 (6 bases). CDR1 and CDR2 (germline): MNHEY, SMNVEV (reference sequence). The CDR3 runs to 13 residues. Between the trimmed V and J ends, which lost 4 bases and 6 bases, there was a span of 9 bases. The CDR3 bases are TGTGCCAGCAGTTCCACAGGGTCCGGGGAGCTGTTTTTT. Amino acids: CASSSTGSGELFF.

This chain links TRBV18 with TRBJ1-4; 8 positions match TRBD1. The V gene's germline CDR1 is KGHSH and CDR2 LQKENI. The CDR3 is 14 residues long. V shed 4 bases and J 8 bases; nucleotides not matched to a gene: 6. CDR3 sequence reads: CASSQKRQGEKLFF. The CDR3 DNA sequence: TGTGCCAGCTCACAAAAGCGACAGGGGGAAAAACTGTTTTTT.

The V call is TRBV7-2, the J call TRBJ2-5; TRBD2 aligns across 10 bases. The CDR3 loop spans 16 amino acids. The germline CDR1 and CDR2 sequences are SGHTA and FQGNSA. V lost 4 bases to trimming and J lost 4 bases; unmatched junction nucleotides: 9. The chain's CDR3 is CASSSPSGRVRETQYF. CDR3 sequence (DNA): TGTGCCAGCAGCTCCCCTAGCGGGAGAGTGAGAGAGACCCAGTACTTC.

The V call is TRBV3-1 (or the pseudogene TRBV3-2), the J call TRBJ2-3; 12 positions agree with TRBD2. V dropped 4 bases and J dropped 2; count of bases not matched to a gene: 4. CDR1 is LGHDT and CDR2 is YNNKEL in the germline V gene (reference sequence). The CDR3 runs to 16 residues. The chain's CDR3 is CASSRTSGGFTDTQYF. In DNA form, the CDR3 reads TGTGCCAGCAGCCGCACTAGCGGGGGGTTCACAGATACGCAGTATTTT.

CDR3 in DNA: TGTGCCAGCAGCCGAGACAGGACCCAAGAGACCCAGTACTTC. This translates into CASSRDRTQETQYF. The V gene is TRBV7-9, the J gene TRBJ2-5, with D possibly matching TRBD1 (6 bases). Germline CDR1 and CDR2: SEHNR and FQNEAQ (reference sequence). The CDR3 totals 14 residues. V lost 5 bases and J 1 base, leaving 11 bases between the germline ends.

The chain joins TRBV2 to TRBJ2-7; 7 nucleotides match TRBD1. Germline V lookup: CDR1 SNHLY, CDR2 FYNNEI. This CDR3 spans 12 amino acids. Losses at the gene ends were 4 bases for V and 6 bases for J; bases not matched to a gene: 3. Written as DNA, the CDR3 is TGTGCCAGCAGTGTGACAGGGATCGAGCAGTACTTC. It is translated as CASSVTGIEQYF.